This TCR beta chain was captured in a study of blood T cells in healthy people across ages (dated by TCRdb to the mid-2010s). As for the study more broadly: Template switching captured roughly one uniquely barcoded TCR beta cDNA molecule per two T cells in model experiments. Age-related changes in TCR beta repertoire diversity were measured in the study by deep sequencing normalized with unique cDNA molecular identifiers. Four age groups were formed from the donors: young (average approximately 15 years), middle-aged (around 37), aged (under 70) and long-lived (82). Using the same blood draw, the study looked at two additional independent replicas of 1 million unique cDNA reads for two donors, one aged 18 to 30 and the other aged 80 or older. Here is what the overall study found, with its caveats: As age increased, observed TCR beta diversity per million T cells dropped in a roughly linear way, and a significant reduction was already evident by age 40. Compared with the aged group, more naive CD4+ T cells, fewer expanded clones and increased TCR diversity were shown by the long-lived group, suggesting age selection. Estimates of total diversity based on one million sequenced T cells were regarded as lower bounds and as underestimates. Conclusive comparison of naive and antigen-experienced compartments was prevented by the profiling of bulk unsorted PBMCs. A strong correlation was found between observed TCR beta diversity and the percentage of naive T cells measured by flow cytometry. Because donor CMV infection status was unknown, age-related changes in expanded clonotypes were potentially confounded.

From the cysteine through the phenylalanine, the CDR3 covers 11 amino acids. Only the CDR3 portion is preserved as DNA: 33 bases, with reading frame beginning at the first base. The junction shows trimming of 8 bases on V and 2 bases on J, plus 9 bases between the germline ends. CDR1 is given as DFQATT and CDR2 as SNEGSKA, both from the germline V gene (reference sequence). Library construction relied on 5' RACE. Sequencer: Illumina HiSeq 2500. A second about 7 to 11 cycle PCR used a sample-barcoded 5' primer and a J-beta primer mix. A unique molecular identifier was introduced onto each TCR beta cDNA molecule by a template-switch 5' adaptor carrying 12 random nucleotides. Each sample yielded at least 3 million CDR3-containing paired-end reads. The Mint cDNA synthesis kit, primed by a TRBC-specific oligonucleotide, was used to synthesize first-strand cDNA from all RNA. After uracil-DNA glycosylase treatment, a first 18-cycle PCR used universal primers M1SS and BC2_uni_R on all cDNA. The paper's processing steps were these. For normalization, 1 million high-quality reads, each with a distinct molecular identifier, were randomly selected from each sample. Instead of being binned into consensus sequences, reads that shared molecular identifiers were thrown out. CDR3 identification, clonotype clustering and error correction used MiTCR with a Q25 quality threshold and the strictest error-elimination algorithm. A nonparametric unseen species model with Euler transformation was used to estimate lower-bound total TCR beta diversity. The public reads were quality trimmed at Q25 with fastp and then assembled into clones with MiXCR by TCRdb, keeping productive beta chains. Every entry covers one CDR3 protein and lists the most common genes and DNA from its rows. The V and J calls follow TCRdb's processing rather than the paper's. In this sample the table shows about 500,000 distinct CDR3 sequences, less than 25% of which occur a single time. The ten largest account for approximately 8.7% of the sample.

This clonotype was recorded a few times. Its recognized antigen is unknown. No much larger clone is present one base from it, and per-base qualities are unavailable. Systemically healthy Caucasian individuals from Russia, some 36 in total and aged about 6 to 95 years, were included as donors. Each donor gave roughly 11 milliliters of peripheral blood, drawn into EDTA-treated Vacutainer tubes. PBMCs were isolated by Ficoll-Paque density-gradient centrifugation, with at least 6.5 million obtained per sample. Total RNA was extracted from PBMCs with Trizol reagent, with at least 5.5 micrograms obtained per sample. Naive CD45RAhigh/CD27high T cell percentages were measured by flow cytometry on a PBMC aliquot from every donor. This same sample was also taken into another study, of T cells of mothers and their children. The second source states: The donors were nine systemically healthy Caucasian individuals, made up of three mothers and their six children. cDNA synthesis used all of the extracted RNA, with around 1.6 ug of RNA in each 15 ul reaction. In the second PCR, the M1S primer introduced both the sample barcodes and 2-4 random nucleotides. Each mother yielded over 10 million TCR beta CDR3 reads and each child about 3 million reads. Thymic selection shapes the output of TCR recombination in a similar way in related and unrelated pairs, and inherited differences have a minor effect. Normalized repertoire overlap was always found to be slightly, but never significantly, higher in related mother-child pairs than in unrelated mother-child pairs. With a sensitivity of approximately 96 clones per million clonotypes, no persistent microchimeric T cell clones were detected. Deep NGS was used in the study to compare the TCR beta repertoires of mothers and children and to look for features that separate related mother-child pairs from unrelated individuals. On average, the children were 11 +/- 4 years old, while the mothers were around 42 +/- 4 years old. After adapter ligation with NEBNext reagents, the libraries were sequenced on Illumina HiSeq 2000 with 100+100 nt paired-end reads. To prevent cross-contamination, the mother and child libraries were prepared a month apart and were sequenced in separate runs. For each donor, somewhere between roughly 500,000 and 2,300,000 distinct TCR beta clonotypes were identified. Naive TCR beta clonotypes were estimated from low-frequency clonotypes matched to each donor's FACS-determined naive share, without sorting.

This sequence originates from a boy aged 5 to 17 in good health. Sequencing input: blood. The sequence is built from TRBV20-1 and TRBJ2-5; the D gene assignment is ambiguous. At the DNA level, the sequence is TGCAGTTCGTCTCATCAAGAGACCCAGTACTTC. It codes for CSSSHQETQYF.